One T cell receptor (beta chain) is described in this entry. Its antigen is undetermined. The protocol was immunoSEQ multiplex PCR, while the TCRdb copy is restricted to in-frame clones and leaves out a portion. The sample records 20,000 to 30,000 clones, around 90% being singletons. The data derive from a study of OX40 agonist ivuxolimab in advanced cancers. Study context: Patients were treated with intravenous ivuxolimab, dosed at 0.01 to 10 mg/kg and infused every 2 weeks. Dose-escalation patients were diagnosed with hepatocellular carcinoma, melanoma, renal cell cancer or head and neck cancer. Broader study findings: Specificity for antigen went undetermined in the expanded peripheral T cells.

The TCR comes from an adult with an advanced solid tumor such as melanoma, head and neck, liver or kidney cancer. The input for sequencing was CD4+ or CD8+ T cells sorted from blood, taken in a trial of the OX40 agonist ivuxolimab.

CDR3 nucleotide sequence: TGTGCCAGTGGACAGGGGAATGTCCCCTACAATGAGCAGTTCTTC. Translated: CASGQGNVPYNEQFF. The chain links TRBV19 to TRBJ2-1; TRBD1 agrees at 9 bases. With V trimmed by 8 bases and J by 2 bases, 7 bases remained unmatched. There are 15 residues in the CDR3. Germline V CDR1 and CDR2: LNHDA, SQIVND (reference sequence).